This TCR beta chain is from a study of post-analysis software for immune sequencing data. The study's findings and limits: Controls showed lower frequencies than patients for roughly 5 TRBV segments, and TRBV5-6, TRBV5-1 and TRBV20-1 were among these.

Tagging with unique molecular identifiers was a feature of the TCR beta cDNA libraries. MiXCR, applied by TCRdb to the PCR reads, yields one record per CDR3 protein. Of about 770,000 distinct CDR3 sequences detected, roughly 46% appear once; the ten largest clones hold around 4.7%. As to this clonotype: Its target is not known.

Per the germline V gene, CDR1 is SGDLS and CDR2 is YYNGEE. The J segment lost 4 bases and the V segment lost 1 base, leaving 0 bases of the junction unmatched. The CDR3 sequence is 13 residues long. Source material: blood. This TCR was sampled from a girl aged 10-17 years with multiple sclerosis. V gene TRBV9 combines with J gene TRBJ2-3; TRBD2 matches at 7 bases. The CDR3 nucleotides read TGTGCCAGCAGCGTACGGGGGGCAGATACGCAGTATTTT. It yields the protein CASSVRGADTQYF. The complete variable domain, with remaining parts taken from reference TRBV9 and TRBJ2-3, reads DSGVTQTPKHLITATGQRVTLRCSPRSGDLSVYWYQQSLDQGLQFLIQYYNGEERAKGNILERFSAQQFPDLHSELNLSSLELGDSALYFCASSVRGADTQYFGPGTRLTVL.